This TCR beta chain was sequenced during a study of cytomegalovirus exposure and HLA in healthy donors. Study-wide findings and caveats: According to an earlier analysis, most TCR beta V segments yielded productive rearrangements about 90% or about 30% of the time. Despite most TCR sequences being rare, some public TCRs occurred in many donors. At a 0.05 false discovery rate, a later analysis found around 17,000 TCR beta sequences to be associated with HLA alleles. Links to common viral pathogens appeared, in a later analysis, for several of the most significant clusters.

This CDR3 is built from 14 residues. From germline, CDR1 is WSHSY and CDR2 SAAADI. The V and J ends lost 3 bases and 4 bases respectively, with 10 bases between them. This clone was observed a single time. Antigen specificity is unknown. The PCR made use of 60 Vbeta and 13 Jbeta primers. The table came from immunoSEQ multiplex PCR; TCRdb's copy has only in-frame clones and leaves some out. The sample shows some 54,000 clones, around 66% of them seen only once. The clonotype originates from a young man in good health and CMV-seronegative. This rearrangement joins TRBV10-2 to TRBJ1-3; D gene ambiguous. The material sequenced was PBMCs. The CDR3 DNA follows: TGCGCCAGCAGTGAAGGAGGAAGCGGAAACACCATATATTTT. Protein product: CASSEGGSGNTIYF.